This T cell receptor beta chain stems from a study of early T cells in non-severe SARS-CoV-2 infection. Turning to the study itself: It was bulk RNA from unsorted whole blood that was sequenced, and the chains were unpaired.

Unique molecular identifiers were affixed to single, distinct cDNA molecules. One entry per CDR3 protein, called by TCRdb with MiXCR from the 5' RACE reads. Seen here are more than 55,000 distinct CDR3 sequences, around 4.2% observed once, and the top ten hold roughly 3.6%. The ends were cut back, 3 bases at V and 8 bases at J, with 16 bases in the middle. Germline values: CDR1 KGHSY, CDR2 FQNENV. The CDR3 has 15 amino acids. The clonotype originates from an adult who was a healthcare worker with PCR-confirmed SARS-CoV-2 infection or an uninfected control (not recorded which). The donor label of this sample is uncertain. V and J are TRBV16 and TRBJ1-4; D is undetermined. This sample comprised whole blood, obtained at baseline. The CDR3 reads CASSQYRAWKEKLFF. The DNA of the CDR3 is TGTGCCAGCAGCCAGTATCGGGCTTGGAAGGAAAAACTGTTTTTT.